This entry lists 27 T cell receptor beta chains sequenced from one sample in a study of OX40 agonist ivuxolimab in advanced cancers. Using immunoSEQ multiplex PCR, the repertoire was profiled, and TCRdb retains in-frame clones only, with some absent. The sample consists of tens of thousands of clones, approximately 84% of them appearing once. Sample: CD4+ or CD8+ T cells sorted from blood, taken in a trial of the OX40 agonist ivuxolimab. The source of these receptors is an adult with an advanced solid tumor such as melanoma, head and neck, liver or kidney cancer.

The chain employs TRBV2 and TRBJ2-1, with D possibly matching TRBD2 (7 bases). Trimming pared 7 bases from V and 0 bases from J, leaving 10 bases between. Germline loops: CDR1 SNHLY, CDR2 FYNNEI. This CDR3 comprises 14 residues. As DNA, the CDR3 is TGTGCCAGCAAGGGGGGGGCCTCCTACAATGAGCAGTTCTTC. This gives the protein CASKGGASYNEQFF.

The chain employs TRBV27 and TRBJ2-2; TRBD1 agrees at 8 bases. Germline CDR1 MNHEY, CDR2 SMNVEV (reference sequence). The CDR3 covers 14 residues. The trim removed 3 bases at V and 5 bases at J, leaving 2 bases unmatched. CDR3 residues: CASSFTGGTGELFF. The CDR3 DNA reads as TGTGCCAGCAGTTTTACAGGGGGAACCGGGGAGCTGTTTTTT.

J is TRBJ1-1 and V is TRBV2; 8 bases are shared with TRBD1. Germline V gives CDR1 SNHLY, CDR2 FYNNEI. The CDR3 spans 14 residues. The V and J ends lost 8 bases and 3 bases, in that order; junction bases with no gene match: 8. The CDR3 DNA sequence: TGTGCCAGCTGGAGGTTACAGGGGGACACTGAAGCTTTCTTT. Encoded protein: CASWRLQGDTEAFF.

The chain joins TRBV6-6 to TRBJ2-7; D uncertain. CDR1 and CDR2 (germline): MNHNY, SVGAGI (reference sequence). CDR3 length: 13 amino acids. V dropped 5 bases and J dropped 0 bases, with 8 bases sitting between them. CDR3 loop: CASSTVPSYEQYF. In nucleotides, the CDR3 is TGTGCCAGCAGTACGGTGCCCTCCTACGAGCAGTACTTC.

The genes are TRBV19 and TRBJ2-2, with D possibly TRBD1 on 5 matching bases. CDR1 LNHDA and CDR2 SQIVND come from the germline V gene (reference sequence). V was clipped by 6 bases and J by 6 bases, with 14 bases between them. CDR3 length equals 14 residues. Here the CDR3 reads CASSPGSPAGELFF. The CDR3 coding sequence is TGTGCCAGTAGCCCAGGGTCCCCCGCCGGGGAGCTGTTTTTT.

In the case of this clone: Other DNA sequences of this sample code for an identical CDR3. The rearrangement joins TRBV9 to TRBJ1-5, with D tentatively TRBD1 (6 bases). Germline V gene sequence: CDR1 SGDLS, CDR2 YYNGEE. V was clipped by 0 bases and J by 6 bases, with 10 bases between them. The CDR3 is 14 residues long. CDR3 in amino acids: CASSVGGAGQPQHF. CDR3 nucleotide sequence: TGTGCCAGCAGCGTAGGGGGGGCAGGTCAGCCCCAGCATTTT.

This chain uses TRBV5-6 with TRBJ2-1, with TRBD2 matching over 15 bases. The CDR3 is 15 residues long. Germline V CDR1 and CDR2: SGHDT, YYEEEE. J gave up 7 bases and V 3 bases, and 2 bases lay outside the gene matches. For the CDR3, the DNA is TGTGCCAGCAGCTACGGACTAGCGGGAGGGAATGAGCAGTTCTTC. Translated, it gives CASSYGLAGGNEQFF.

V is TRBV6-1 and J is TRBJ2-3; tentatively, D is TRBD2 (6 bases). The CDR3 totals 14 residues. Germline V gene sequence: CDR1 MNHNS, CDR2 SASEGT. V was clipped by 3 bases and J by 5 bases, with 12 bases between them. The CDR3 here is CASSDWEEVDTQYF. As DNA, the CDR3 is TGTGCCAGCAGTGACTGGGAGGAAGTAGATACGCAGTATTTT.

This clone was recorded once. The gene calls are TRBV2 and TRBJ2-7, with TRBD2 as a possible D gene (6 bases). This CDR3 is built from 13 residues. V lost 1 base, J lost 4 bases, and 8 bases lay in between. Germline V gives CDR1 SNHLY, CDR2 FYNNEI. The CDR3: CASSEGGTYEQYF. CDR3 nucleotide sequence: TGTGCCAGCAGTGAAGGTGGGACTTACGAGCAGTACTTC.

The rearrangement uses TRBV15 and TRBJ1-4, with D perhaps TRBD1 (5 bases). Germline CDR1 reads LNHNV; CDR2 reads YYDKDF (reference sequence). Trimming took off 5 bases at V and 4 bases at J, with 11 bases between the two ends. The CDR3 runs to 14 residues. CDR3 DNA sequence: TGTGCCACCAGCGCCCGGGACGGTAATGAAAAACTGTTTTTT. Translated, it gives CATSARDGNEKLFF.

The J gene is TRBJ1-1, the V gene TRBV14; 8 positions match TRBD1. CDR3 length: 18 amino acids. CDR1 and CDR2 from the germline V gene are SGHDN and FVKESK. J gave up 4 bases and V 0 bases, and 13 bases lay outside the gene matches. In nucleotides, the CDR3 is TGTGCCAGCAGCCAAGATGCGAGGACAACAGGGGGGATCACTGAAGCTTTCTTT. As protein: CASSQDARTTGGITEAFF. The full variable domain, completed using reference TRBV14 and TRBJ1-1, is EAGVTQFPSHSVIEKGQTVTLRCDPISGHDNLYWYRRVMGKEIKFLLHFVKESKQDESGMPNNRFLAERTGGTYSTLKVQPAELEDSGVYFCASSQDARTTGGITEAFFGQGTRLTVV.

The V gene is TRBV5-1, the J gene TRBJ1-2; D is undetermined. V dropped 4 bases and J dropped 5 bases, with 18 bases sitting between them. The germline gives CDR1 SGHRS, CDR2 YFSETQ. The CDR3 sequence is 15 residues long. CDR3: CASSVDGGRAYGYTF. The CDR3 DNA follows: TGCGCCAGCAGCGTTGACGGTGGGAGGGCTTATGGCTACACCTTC.

This sequence joins TRBV9 and TRBJ1-1; D might be TRBD1 (6 bases). The germline CDR1 and CDR2 sequences are SGDLS and YYNGEE. The CDR3 spans 15 residues. V lost 3 bases to trimming and J lost 0 bases, with 12 bases between them. The CDR3 region has the DNA TGTGCCAGCAGCGCTCCGGGACAATTGAACACTGAAGCTTTCTTT. Translated, it gives CASSAPGQLNTEAFF. The full variable domain, rest sourced from reference TRBV9 and TRBJ1-1, is DSGVTQTPKHLITATGQRVTLRCSPRSGDLSVYWYQQSLDQGLQFLIQYYNGEERAKGNILERFSAQQFPDLHSELNLSSLELGDSALYFCASSAPGQLNTEAFFGQGTRLTVV.

The chain links TRBV29-1 to TRBJ1-1, with 9 bases aligning to TRBD1. V gave up 3 bases and J gave up 1 base; unmatched junction bases: 6. The CDR3 contains 15 residues. Germline V lookup: CDR1 SQVTM, CDR2 ANQGSEA. The CDR3 DNA reads as TGCAGCGTTGAGGCTGACAGGGGGGCGAACACTGAAGCTTTCTTT. Protein product: CSVEADRGANTEAFF.

The chain links TRBV15 to TRBJ2-1; TRBD1 aligns across 7 bases. The CDR3 is 14 amino acids. Germline V gives CDR1 LNHNV, CDR2 YYDKDF (reference sequence). The trim removed 0 bases at V and 6 bases at J, leaving 2 bases unmatched. CDR3 amino acids: CATSRDWDSNEQFF. DNA of the CDR3: TGTGCCACCAGCAGAGATTGGGACAGCAATGAGCAGTTCTTC.

This chain joins TRBV27 and TRBJ2-2, with no clear D. Trimming took off 3 bases at V and 0 bases at J, with 5 bases between the two ends. This CDR3 comprises 14 residues. Per the germline V gene, CDR1 is MNHEY and CDR2 is SMNVEV (reference sequence). The CDR3 DNA is TGTGCCAGCAGTTTGACCGCGAACACCGGGGAGCTGTTTTTT. Translated: CASSLTANTGELFF.

This clone was detected once. The V call is TRBV5-1, the J call TRBJ2-1; 8 bases are shared with TRBD2. Unmatched junction bases numbered 3, after V lost 0 bases and J lost 4 bases. CDR1 is SGHRS and CDR2 is YFSETQ in the germline V gene. The CDR3 sequence is 15 residues long. CDR3 sequence: CASSLVRGGYNEQFF. In nucleotides, the CDR3 is TGCGCCAGCAGCTTGGTCCGGGGGGGATACAATGAGCAGTTCTTC.

This chain links TRBV4-1 with TRBJ1-1; D possibly corresponds to TRBD1 (6 bases). Germline V CDR1 and CDR2: MGHRA, YSYEKL. Trimming took 2 bases from V and 11 from J, leaving 24 bases between them. The length of the CDR3 is 16 residues. The CDR3 here is CASSQSPGTLNPVAFF. The CDR3 nucleotides read TGCGCCAGCAGCCAATCACCCGGGACACTGAACCCGGTGGCTTTCTTT.

Details on this clone: Different DNA sequences within this sample yield the same CDR3. The chain carries TRBV5-1 and TRBJ1-1; D remains ambiguous. This CDR3 has 12 residues. The germline CDR1 and CDR2 sequences are SGHRS and YFSETQ. V was pared by 0 bases and J by 7 bases, with 7 bases between. CDR3 nucleotides: TGCGCCAGCAGCTTGGAGGCAGATGAAGCTTTCTTT. Its translation is CASSLEADEAFF.

DNA for the CDR3: TGTGCCAGCAGCTCCCGACTAGCGGGAGGCGGCACCTACGAGCAGTACTTC. The encoded protein is CASSSRLAGGGTYEQYF. The rearrangement uses TRBV13 and TRBJ2-7; TRBD2 agrees at 13 bases. There are 17 residues in the CDR3. Trimming took 4 bases from V and 2 from J; bases not matched to a gene: 8. Germline V gene lookup returns CDR1 PRHDT and CDR2 FYEKMQ (reference sequence).

The chain has TRBV7-9 and TRBJ2-7; D uncertain. Germline lookup yields CDR1 SEHNR and CDR2 FQNEAQ (reference sequence). This CDR3 spans 13 amino acids. Between the trimmed V and J ends, which lost 4 bases and 4 bases, there was a span of 11 bases. In DNA form, the CDR3 reads TGTGCCAGCAGCTCTCCGGGTTTATACGAGCAGTACTTC. Translation: CASSSPGLYEQYF.

The table lists this clone with many counts. The rearrangement uses TRBV19 and TRBJ2-3; 8 bases agree with TRBD1. Trimming removed 6 bases from V and 1 base from J; junction bases left unmatched: 0. CDR3 size: 13 residues. Germline lookup yields CDR1 LNHDA and CDR2 SQIVND (reference sequence). This CDR3 is CASRTGGTDTQYF. Written as DNA, the CDR3 is TGTGCCAGTAGGACAGGGGGCACAGATACGCAGTATTTT.

V gene TRBV4-1 combines with J gene TRBJ1-3; possibly TRBD1 for D (5 bases). Trimming took off 1 base at V and 4 bases at J, with 14 bases between the two ends. Germline CDR1 MGHRA, CDR2 YSYEKL. The CDR3 is made up of 16 amino acids. The CDR3 here is CASSQAEGLGGNTIYF. The CDR3, as DNA: TGCGCCAGCAGCCAAGCGGAGGGGCTGGGCGGAAACACCATATATTTT.

The V and J genes are TRBV27 and TRBJ2-7, with unresolved D. CDR1 and CDR2 (germline): MNHEY, SMNVEV (reference sequence). The CDR3 is made up of 12 amino acids. V was shortened by 8 bases and J by 3 bases, with 11 bases between the two germline ends. The CDR3 here is CASGASYYEQYF. The CDR3 DNA reads as TGTGCCAGCGGTGCGAGCTACTACGAGCAGTACTTC.

There are many counts of this clone. The chain links TRBV19 to TRBJ2-1; D unclear. V gave up 2 bases and J gave up 5 bases, with 7 bases separating them. The CDR3 loop spans 13 amino acids. Germline assignment: CDR1 LNHDA and CDR2 SQIVND (reference sequence). The CDR3 bases are TGTGCCAGTAGTATAAGACACCACAATGAGCAGTTCTTC. Encoded protein: CASSIRHHNEQFF.

This clone was seen a few times. The chain has TRBV27 and TRBJ2-5, with D possibly called TRBD1 or TRBD2 (6 bases each). V was shortened by 2 bases and J by 1 base, with 17 bases between the two germline ends. Germline V CDR1 and CDR2: MNHEY, SMNVEV (reference sequence). This CDR3 is 17 amino acids long. CDR3 loop: CASSLKFGGTFQETQYF. The DNA of the CDR3 is TGTGCCAGCAGTTTAAAATTTGGGGGGACATTCCAAGAGACCCAGTACTTC.

The chain has TRBV4-3 and TRBJ2-1, with TRBD2 matching over 10 bases. Germline CDR1 reads LGHNA; CDR2 reads YSLEER. This CDR3 comprises 15 residues. The V gene end was trimmed by 5 bases and the J gene end by 1 base; junction bases not matched to a gene: 2. CDR3 loop: CASSTLAGSYNEQFF. The CDR3 DNA follows: TGCGCCAGCAGCACACTAGCGGGATCCTACAATGAGCAGTTCTTC.